A single sample gave rise to the 2 T cell receptor beta chains below, sequenced in a study of T-cell reconstitution after alpha-beta-depleted transplantation in children. Unique molecular identifiers were built into the TCRbeta library. TCRdb analysed the PCR reads with MiXCR anew, one entry per CDR3 protein. This table has about 400,000 distinct CDR3 sequences, around 21% appearing once. The specimen comprised PBMCs from the stem cell graft donor, sampled from the stem cell graft. These receptors all come from a human donor who donated a stem cell graft to a child with acute myeloid leukemia.

This clonotype was recorded many times. The CDR3 sequence: CASSLLGPENEQFF. DNA for the CDR3: TGTGCCAGCAGTTTATTAGGTCCCGAGAATGAGCAGTTCTTC. The genes are TRBV27 and TRBJ2-1; D gene uncertain. The V and J ends lost 1 base and 7 bases respectively, with 11 bases between them. The V gene's germline CDR1 is MNHEY and CDR2 SMNVEV (reference sequence). This CDR3 has 14 amino acids.

CDR3 loop: CASSRDNYPGELFF. In DNA form, the CDR3 reads TGTGCCAGCAGCCGAGACAACTACCCCGGGGAGCTGTTTTTT. This rearrangement joins TRBV28 to TRBJ2-2; D call uncertain. Germline CDR1 MDHEN, CDR2 SYDVKM. Trimming took off 6 bases at V and 6 bases at J, with 14 bases between the two ends. There are 14 residues in the CDR3.